This T cell receptor (beta chain) was sequenced for a study of T cell responses to AZD1222 COVID-19 vaccine. Whole-study findings and limits: Regions 160-218 and 743-854 dominated among vaccine-associated CD4 TCRs spanning spike. Nearly half of spike-specific TCRs reportedly target unmutated variant regions.

Repertoires were generated with immunoSEQ multiplex PCR, while TCRdb's copy carries only in-frame clones and drops some. The data hold fewer than 200,000 clones, with roughly 92% observed a single time. V was pared by 4 bases and J by 0 bases, with 7 bases between. Germline loops: CDR1 SQVTM, CDR2 ANQGSEA. The CDR3 runs to 13 residues. Comments on this clone: Its antigen is unidentified.

The sample in question was peripheral blood, obtained on day 0 of AZD1222 vaccination. V is TRBV29-1 and J is TRBJ2-1, with D possibly being TRBD2 (5 bases). This receptor was obtained from an adult in good health. This CDR3 reads CSVAGSSYNEQFF. The CDR3 DNA reads as TGCAGCGTTGCGGGGAGCTCCTACAATGAGCAGTTCTTC.